The present entry profiles one TCR beta chain with its context. This sample stems from a study of OX40 agonist ivuxolimab in advanced cancers. Generated by immunoSEQ multiplex PCR, the TCRdb table keeps only in-frame clones and is missing some. The data hold tens of thousands of clones, with approximately 90% observed a single time. CDR1 is SGHNT, CDR2 YYREEE, per germline (reference sequence). J was trimmed by 0 bases and V by 4 bases; bases with no gene match: 8. This CDR3 is built from 16 residues. The rearrangement uses TRBV5-4 and TRBJ2-7, with 9 bases matching TRBD1. The source material was CD4+ or CD8+ T cells sorted from blood, sampled in a trial of the OX40 agonist ivuxolimab. The TCR comes from an adult with an advanced solid tumor such as melanoma, head and neck, liver or kidney cancer. The CDR3 DNA follows: TGTGCCAGCAGCAGAATCCGGGACAGGGACTCCTACGAGCAGTACTTC. Encoded protein: CASSRIRDRDSYEQYF.